A selection of T cell receptor beta chains follows, all from one sample in a study of human T cells and chemical hapten exposure. Via MiXCR, TCRdb re-called the RACE reads, giving one row per CDR3 protein. The sample contains around 75,000 distinct CDR3 sequences, 10% of which appear only once. Specimen: whole blood, collected in connection with sensitization to the hapten diphenylcyclopropenone (DPC). The receptors were gathered from a woman between 50 and 59 years old with alopecia areata. Some clones in this sample may be carry-over from other donors' samples. Each CDR3 is given with its conserved first and last residue. D genes are given only for firm matches. Clone size is given for some rows only: seen once, a few or many times, or a class if the clone is expanded.

size: few
D: TRBD2
V: TRBV9
length: 15
J: TRBJ2-1
DNA: TGTGCCAGCAGTCGCTCTAGCGGGGGCTACAATGAGCAGTTCTTC
CDR3: CASSRSSGGYNEQFF

size: many
D: .
V: TRBV19
length: 14
J: TRBJ2-3
DNA: TGTGCCAGTAGTATCGGAGCTAGCACAGATACGCAGTATTTT
CDR3: CASSIGASTDTQYF

size: .
D: .
V: TRBV28
length: 12
J: TRBJ1-5
DNA: TGTGCCAGCAAGACCGGGGTTCAGCCCCAGCATTTT
CDR3: CASKTGVQPQHF

size: .
D: TRBD1
V: TRBV27
length: 15
J: TRBJ1-6
DNA: TGTGCCAGCAGTTTTCAGACAGGGGCGGGGTCACCCCTCCACTTT
CDR3: CASSFQTGAGSPLHF

size: many
D: TRBD1
V: TRBV2
length: 14
J: TRBJ2-2
DNA: TGTGCCATCTTGGGGGACAGGCGCACCGGGGAGCTGTTTTTT
CDR3: CAILGDRRTGELFF

size: many
D: .
V: TRBV7-2
length: 16
J: TRBJ1-1
DNA: TGTGCCAGCAGCTTATCCGGGCAGGTTGTTCGAACTGAAGCTTTCTTT
CDR3: CASSLSGQVVRTEAFF

size: .
D: .
V: TRBV20-1
length: 13
J: TRBJ1-5
DNA: TGCAGTGCCCAGGACCGACACAATCAGCCCCAGCATTTT
CDR3: CSAQDRHNQPQHF

size: many
D: TRBD1
V: TRBV28
length: 22
J: TRBJ1-5
DNA: TGTGCCAGCAGTTTAGGCGATTTGGGACAGGGGGCTTGGGGTGGTAGCAATCAGCCCCAGCATTTT
CDR3: CASSLGDLGQGAWGGSNQPQHF

size: many
D: .
V: TRBV11-1
length: 11
J: TRBJ2-1
DNA: TGTGCCAGCAGCTCGAAGAGTCGGCAGTTCTTC
CDR3: CASSSKSRQFF

size: few
D: TRBD1
V: TRBV29-1
length: 13
J: TRBJ2-7
DNA: TGCAGCGCCAGACAGGGGGAAATCTACGAGCAGTACTTC
CDR3: CSARQGEIYEQYF

size: many
D: .
V: TRBV20-1
length: 15
J: TRBJ2-1
DNA: TGCAGTGCAACAACCGCCGGGATACCCAACAATGAGCAGTTCTTC
CDR3: CSATTAGIPNNEQFF

size: few
D: .
V: TRBV20-1
length: 16
J: TRBJ2-3
DNA: TGCAGTGCTAGAGACCGCTACAGGGAGAGCACAGATACGCAGTATTTT
CDR3: CSARDRYRESTDTQYF

size: many
D: TRBD1
V: TRBV7-3
length: 17
J: TRBJ2-1
DNA: TGTGCCAGCAGCTTATTCCCGGGACAGGGAATATACAATGAGCAGTTCTTC
CDR3: CASSLFPGQGIYNEQFF

size: .
D: .
V: TRBV7-8
length: 16
J: TRBJ2-2
DNA: TGTGCCAGCAGCCCTAGGAGGGCCCCGTACACCGGGGAGCTGTTTTTT
CDR3: CASSPRRAPYTGELFF

size: .
D: .
V: TRBV18
length: 15
J: TRBJ2-3
DNA: TGTGCCAGCTCACCACAACAGGAGGCCACAGATACGCAGTATTTT
CDR3: CASSPQQEATDTQYF

size: many
D: TRBD1
V: TRBV12-3/TRBV12-4
length: 17
J: TRBJ2-5
DNA: TGTGCCAGCAGTTTAGCGACAGGGGTTCGTGGGCAAGAGACCCAGTACTTC
CDR3: CASSLATGVRGQETQYF

size: many
D: .
V: TRBV9
length: 13
J: TRBJ1-2
DNA: TGTGCCAGCAGCGAATGGAACGAGTATGGCTACACCTTC
CDR3: CASSEWNEYGYTF

size: .
D: TRBD1
V: TRBV6-5
length: 16
J: TRBJ2-1
DNA: TGTGCCAGCAGCTCCCCTAGGGGGCAACGTCGCAATGAGCAGTTCTTC
CDR3: CASSSPRGQRRNEQFF

size: many
D: .
V: TRBV5-4
length: 16
J: TRBJ2-2
DNA: TGTGCCAGCAGCTTATTGGGCGGGCCGAACACCGGGGAGCTGTTTTTT
CDR3: CASSLLGGPNTGELFF

size: many
D: TRBD1
V: TRBV5-4
length: 15
J: TRBJ2-5
DNA: TGTGCCAGCAGCCTCACTACAGGGGGCGGAAAGACCCAGTACTTC
CDR3: CASSLTTGGGKTQYF